These T cell receptor beta chains were read from a single sample in a study of metastatic and nonmetastatic thyroid tumors. TCRdb redid the clone calls on the PCR reads using MiXCR. The sample yields about 40,000 clones, 16% seen once. Sequenced material: blood. The receptors come from a female donor with papillary thyroid cancer or a benign thyroid nodule (not recorded which). Some clones in this sample may be carry-over from other donors' samples. Each CDR3 is given with its conserved first and last residue. Fields, in order: V gene, J gene, CDR3 protein.

>TRBV6-2/TRBV6-3|TRBJ2-1
CASSYSGGRGYNEQFF
>TRBV20-1|TRBJ2-1
CSAPPGTSGRAGVFF
>TRBV20-1|TRBJ1-1
CSAESRMDTEAFF
>TRBV20-1|TRBJ2-7
CSAGLAGVGEQYF
>TRBV5-6|TRBJ1-1
CASSPWGYAEAFF
>TRBV5-5|TRBJ2-7
CASSFTGIGEQYF
>TRBV7-3|TRBJ2-1
CASSPNPGQGGVNEQFF
>TRBV7-9|TRBJ2-1
CASSLAVSPNEQFF
>TRBV20-1|TRBJ2-1
CSALSGRGANEQFF
>TRBV2|TRBJ1-3
CASMLDAGNTIYF
>TRBV5-4|TRBJ1-1
CASSLRGGNTEAFF
>TRBV28|TRBJ1-1
CASRVRQGGAEAFF
>TRBV20-1|TRBJ2-5
CSALLEQGETQYF
>TRBV19|TRBJ1-5
CASSIAGEGHNQPQHF
>TRBV4-1|TRBJ2-1
CASSQGDSSYNEQFF
>TRBV3-1|TRBJ2-7
CASSQLTNEQYF
>TRBV7-7|TRBJ2-5
CASSLSPLWDQYF
>TRBV3-1|TRBJ1-6
CASSPRTGTRLHF